This is a list of T cell receptor beta chains from one sample in a study of T cells in Graves' hyperthyroidism and ophthalmopathy. TCRdb independently ran MiXCR on the multiplex PCR reads; one entry per CDR3 protein. The table has 600,000 to 800,000 distinct CDR3 sequences, just over 35% seen once; the top ten hold around 31%. The material sequenced was blood. All receptors derive from a woman aged 40 to 49 with Graves' hyperthyroidism. Each CDR3 is given with its conserved first and last residue. Each record gives: V gene, D gene, J gene, clone size, CDR3 DNA, CDR3 protein. D genes are given only for firm matches. Not all rows give a size; the values are once, few, many and, for expanded clones, a class.

V: TRBV7-2; D: .; J: TRBJ1-5; size: many; DNA: TGTGCCAGCCTCTTCTCGAGCTATAGCAATCAGCCCCAGCATTTT; CDR3: CASLFSSYSNQPQHF
V: TRBV20-1; D: .; J: TRBJ2-7; size: many; DNA: TGCAGTGCTAGAGCCATATACGAGCAGTACTTC; CDR3: CSARAIYEQYF
V: TRBV7-2; D: TRBD1; J: TRBJ1-5; size: .; DNA: TGTGCCAGCAGCTTACGCCCTGTCCTGACAGGGTCTAATCAGCCCCAGCATTTT; CDR3: CASSLRPVLTGSNQPQHF
V: TRBV28; D: TRBD2; J: TRBJ2-5; size: .; DNA: TGTGCCAGCAGTCACACGACTAGCGGGAGCCAAGAGACCCAGTACTTC; CDR3: CASSHTTSGSQETQYF
V: TRBV19; D: .; J: TRBJ1-2; size: .; DNA: TGTGCCAGTAGAGCGCAGGGAGACTATGGCTACACCTTC; CDR3: CASRAQGDYGYTF
V: TRBV7-9; D: .; J: TRBJ1-2; size: .; DNA: TGTGCCGGCAGCTTATCCAGGGATGGCTACACCTTC; CDR3: CAGSLSRDGYTF
V: TRBV7-2; D: .; J: TRBJ1-4; size: many; DNA: TGTGCCAGCAGCTTAGGAGTAAACAGCATCTCAACTAATGAAAAACTGTTTTTT; CDR3: CASSLGVNSISTNEKLFF
V: TRBV12-3/TRBV12-4; D: .; J: TRBJ1-2; size: .; DNA: TGTGCCAGCTCACCCTCCGGGGCGACGGAAGGCTACACCTTC; CDR3: CASSPSGATEGYTF
V: TRBV10-3; D: .; J: TRBJ1-2; size: many; DNA: TGTGCCATCAGCTCCTCGACCTTGACGGAAAACTATGGCTACACCTTC; CDR3: CAISSSTLTENYGYTF
V: TRBV2; D: .; J: TRBJ1-2; size: .; DNA: TGTGCCAGCAGTGAAGATTTCGGGACATCGATAACCGATGGCTACACCTTC; CDR3: CASSEDFGTSITDGYTF
V: TRBV20-1; D: .; J: TRBJ1-1; size: many; DNA: TGCAGTGTCTGGGGCCCCATGAACACTGAAGCTTTCTTT; CDR3: CSVWGPMNTEAFF
V: TRBV7-2; D: .; J: TRBJ2-1; size: .; DNA: TGTGCCAGCAGCCCACGGGAGCGGGAGTTCTTC; CDR3: CASSPREREFF
V: TRBV15; D: .; J: TRBJ1-5; size: many; DNA: TGTGCCACCAGCAGAGTGAACCGAGGACAGCCCCAGCATTTT; CDR3: CATSRVNRGQPQHF
V: TRBV4-3; D: .; J: TRBJ2-7; size: .; DNA: TGCGCCAGCAGCCAAGCTGAAGGCCTCGAGCAGTACTTC; CDR3: CASSQAEGLEQYF
V: TRBV12-3/TRBV12-4; D: .; J: TRBJ1-5; size: .; DNA: TGTGCCACCTTCGGGGAGCCCCAGCATTTT; CDR3: CATFGEPQHF
V: TRBV29-1; D: TRBD1; J: TRBJ1-4; size: .; DNA: TGCAGCGTTCGCTTGAGACAGGGGAATGAAAAACTGTTTTTT; CDR3: CSVRLRQGNEKLFF
V: TRBV7-7; D: .; J: TRBJ1-4; size: many; DNA: TGTGCCAGCAGCTTAGAAACGGGAAGAAATGAAAAACTGTTTTTT; CDR3: CASSLETGRNEKLFF
V: TRBV29-1; D: .; J: TRBJ1-1; size: .; DNA: TGCAGCGGTGGGGAGATGAACACTGAAGCTTTCTTT; CDR3: CSGGEMNTEAFF
V: TRBV19; D: .; J: TRBJ2-6; size: .; DNA: TGTGCCTGGATTCTCCCGGGACTCCCTGGGGCCAACGTCCTGACTTTC; CDR3: CAWILPGLPGANVLTF
V: TRBV11-3; D: .; J: TRBJ1-1; size: many; DNA: TGTGCCAGCAGCTTTGGTTCGAGGACTGAAGCTTTCTTT; CDR3: CASSFGSRTEAFF
V: TRBV7-2; D: TRBD1; J: TRBJ2-7; size: many; DNA: TGTGCCAGCAGCTTAGATTACAGGGGGCTCAAAGAGCAGTACTTC; CDR3: CASSLDYRGLKEQYF
V: TRBV7-2; D: .; J: TRBJ1-3; size: many; DNA: TGTGCCAGCAGCCAACTTGGGACACCTGGAAACACCATATATTTT; CDR3: CASSQLGTPGNTIYF
V: TRBV7-2; D: TRBD1; J: TRBJ1-2; size: .; DNA: TGTGCCAGCAGTACCCTCTCAGGGGGGAACTATGGCTACACCTTC; CDR3: CASSTLSGGNYGYTF
V: TRBV14; D: .; J: TRBJ1-2; size: few; DNA: TGTGCCAGCAGCTACGGATTGGGCTACACCTTC; CDR3: CASSYGLGYTF
V: TRBV7-9; D: TRBD1; J: TRBJ2-2; size: many; DNA: TGTGCCAGCACCGACAGGGTGAACACCGGGGAGCTGTTTTTT; CDR3: CASTDRVNTGELFF
V: TRBV10-2; D: .; J: TRBJ1-1; size: many; DNA: TGCGCCAGCAGTGAGTTGTGGAACCCCGCGGCGAACACTGAAGCTTTCTTT; CDR3: CASSELWNPAANTEAFF
V: TRBV6-5; D: .; J: TRBJ1-1; size: few; DNA: TGTGCCAGCAGTTACTCGACGGATGGGTTGCTGAACACTGAAGCTTTCTTT; CDR3: CASSYSTDGLLNTEAFF
V: TRBV19; D: TRBD1; J: TRBJ1-5; size: .; DNA: TGTGCCAGTAGTATAGATGGGACAGGAGGGCAGCCCCAGCATTTT; CDR3: CASSIDGTGGQPQHF
V: TRBV10-3; D: .; J: TRBJ2-2; size: .; DNA: TGTGCCAGCATAAGTCGGGACACCGGGGAGCTGTTTTTT; CDR3: CASISRDTGELFF
V: TRBV15; D: .; J: TRBJ1-2; size: many; DNA: TGTGCCACCAGCAGAGATCGAAGGGACATTAACTATGGCTACACCTTC; CDR3: CATSRDRRDINYGYTF
V: TRBV7-3; D: TRBD2; J: TRBJ2-7; size: few; DNA: TGTGCCAGCAGCCAAGTGGGACTAGCGGGATTCGAGCAGTACTTC; CDR3: CASSQVGLAGFEQYF
V: TRBV6-2/TRBV6-3; D: .; J: TRBJ1-1; size: many; DNA: TGTGCCAGCAGTTACACCGCCGGGACGAGCTCCACTGAAGCTTTCTTT; CDR3: CASSYTAGTSSTEAFF
V: TRBV10-2; D: .; J: TRBJ1-2; size: .; DNA: TGCGCCAGCAGGGCCAGGGTCCTTGGGACGCGTCAACCGTATGGCTACACCTTC; CDR3: CASRARVLGTRQPYGYTF
V: TRBV30; D: .; J: TRBJ2-7; size: once; DNA: TGTGCCTGGAGTCTAGCAGGGTACGAGCAGTACTTC; CDR3: CAWSLAGYEQYF
V: TRBV20-1; D: .; J: TRBJ1-1; size: few; DNA: TGCAGTGCTAGAGATTTCGGGGTGATGAACACTGAAGCTTTCTTT; CDR3: CSARDFGVMNTEAFF
V: TRBV29-1; D: .; J: TRBJ1-1; size: few; DNA: TGCAGCACCCCGGGGCCGGGATCTGAAGCTTTCTTT; CDR3: CSTPGPGSEAFF
V: TRBV7-8; D: TRBD1; J: TRBJ1-2; size: .; DNA: TGTGCCAGCAGCCGACGGACAGGGGGTAGGGATGGCTACACCTTC; CDR3: CASSRRTGGRDGYTF
V: TRBV7-9; D: TRBD1; J: TRBJ2-7; size: many; DNA: TGTGCCAGCAGTCGAGGGACAGGGTTCCCCTACGAGCAGTACTTC; CDR3: CASSRGTGFPYEQYF
V: TRBV14; D: TRBD1; J: TRBJ1-3; size: .; DNA: TGTGCCAGCAGCCCCCGGGACAGCGTGACCATCATATATTTT; CDR3: CASSPRDSVTIIYF
V: TRBV9; D: TRBD1; J: TRBJ2-7; size: .; DNA: TGTGCCAGCAGCAGGACAGGGGGCTTAGTCGAGCAGTACTTC; CDR3: CASSRTGGLVEQYF
V: TRBV2; D: .; J: TRBJ1-5; size: .; DNA: TGTGCCAGCAGTGAATCGTGGGACACGGCCCGTTATAGCAATCAGCCCCAGCATTTT; CDR3: CASSESWDTARYSNQPQHF
V: TRBV10-3; D: .; J: TRBJ1-6; size: many; DNA: TGTGCCATCAGTGGGGGGGGATCACCCCTCCACTTT; CDR3: CAISGGGSPLHF